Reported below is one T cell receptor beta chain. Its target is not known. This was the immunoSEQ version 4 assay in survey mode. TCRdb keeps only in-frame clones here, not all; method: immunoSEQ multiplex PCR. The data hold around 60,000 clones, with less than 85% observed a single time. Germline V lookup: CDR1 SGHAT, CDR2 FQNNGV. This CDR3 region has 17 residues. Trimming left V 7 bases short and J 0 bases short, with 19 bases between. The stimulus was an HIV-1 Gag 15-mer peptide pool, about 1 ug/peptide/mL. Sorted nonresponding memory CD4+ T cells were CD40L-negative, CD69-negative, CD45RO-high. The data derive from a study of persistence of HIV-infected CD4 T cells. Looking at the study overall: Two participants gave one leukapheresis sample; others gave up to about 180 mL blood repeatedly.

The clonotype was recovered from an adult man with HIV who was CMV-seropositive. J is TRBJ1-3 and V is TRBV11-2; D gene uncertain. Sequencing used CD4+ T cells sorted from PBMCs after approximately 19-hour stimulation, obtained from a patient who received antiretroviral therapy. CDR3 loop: CASTPRQAIFSGNTIYF. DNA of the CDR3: TGTGCCAGCACTCCACGGCAGGCCATATTCTCTGGAAACACCATATATTTT. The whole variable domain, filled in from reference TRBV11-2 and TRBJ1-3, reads EAGVAQSPRYKIIEKRQSVAFWCNPISGHATLYWYQQILGQGPKLLIQFQNNGVVDDSQLPKDRFSAERLKGVDSTLKIQPAKLEDSAVYLCASTPRQAIFSGNTIYFGEGSWLTVV.